The subject of this entry is one T cell receptor (beta chain). The source of the sample is a study of post-analysis software for immune sequencing data. Prepared TCR beta cDNA libraries contained unique molecular identifiers. TCRdb passed the PCR reads through MiXCR, listing each CDR3 protein once. The data contain 450,000 or so distinct CDR3 sequences, less than 45% of them singletons. Material for sequencing was blood. This receptor was obtained from a girl under 18 with multiple sclerosis.

The CDR3 sequence is CATSDPQGAGQPQHF. In DNA form, the CDR3 reads TGTGCCACCAGTGATCCACAGGGGGCAGGTCAGCCCCAGCATTTT. The V and J genes are TRBV24-1 and TRBJ1-5; 9 nucleotides line up with TRBD1. CDR1 KGHDR and CDR2 SFDVKD come from the germline V gene. The CDR3 spans 15 residues. The trim removed 3 bases at V and 6 bases at J, leaving 5 bases unmatched.